This T cell receptor beta chain was obtained from a study of blood T cell repertoires in COVID-19. Study details: Material from acute and convalescent COVID-19 was sourced from the United States, Italy and Spain. PBMCs, B-cell-depleted T cells, or T cells were the source of the cDNA or gDNA that made up the material.

TCRdb keeps only in-frame clones here, not all; method: immunoSEQ multiplex PCR. This table holds almost 70,000 clones, about four fifths found once. Trimming shortened V by 3 bases and J by 7 bases, and 10 bases separated the two germline ends. The CDR3 covers 13 residues. The sequence derives from a human donor in a cohort sampled during active COVID-19. V usage is TRBV12-3 or TRBV12-4 and J usage is TRBJ1-3; D unclear. The source material was peripheral blood. The CDR3 region is CASSFRTRNTIYF. In DNA, the CDR3 is TGTGCCAGCAGTTTTCGGACTAGGAACACCATATATTTT.